What follows is one T cell receptor (beta chain) and its context. The authors' processing: Amplified reference gene primers provided the basis for estimating nucleated cell counts. Profiling relied on immunoSEQ multiplex PCR, and the TCRdb table lists in-frame clones only, not all of them. For V, J and clone size, that table is used; D and trimming come from the DNA. The table lists about 140,000 clones, about 83% of them singletons. The data were taken from a study of blood T cell repertoires in COVID-19. Overall study context: Donors in the United States, Italy and Spain gave samples during acute or convalescent COVID-19. Sources were T cells, B-cell-depleted T cells, or PBMCs; the material itself was cDNA or gDNA.

Researchers sorted participants into cohorts using their self-reported clinical history. The germline V and J ends were trimmed by 0 bases and 4 bases, with 13 bases remaining between them. Germline V gene sequence: CDR1 SGHVS, CDR2 FQNEAQ. The CDR3 is 15 residues long. The TCR comes from a woman aged 45-65 years with acute COVID-19. The rearrangement links TRBV7-8 to TRBJ2-7; TRBD2 is a possible D gene (5 bases). The sequenced material came from PBMCs or T cells enriched from blood (not recorded which). DNA for the CDR3: TGTGCCAGCAGCTTAGCGCCGGGATTTTTGTACGAGCAGTACTTC. Its translation: CASSLAPGFLYEQYF.